This T cell receptor beta chain was found in a study of T cells in Graves' hyperthyroidism and ophthalmopathy. Overall study context: Peripheral blood was secured at the point of initial diagnosis, before any treatment.

Authors of the study amplified TCR beta CDR3 regions from RNA transcripts. An initial round of RT-PCR targeting the TCR CDR3 relied on the HTBI primer set. TCRdb independently ran MiXCR on the multiplex PCR reads; one entry per CDR3 protein. Of approximately 380,000 distinct CDR3 sequences in the sample, roughly 18% are singletons; the top ten hold around two fifths. Study-wide points: In blood, most of the thyroid clonotypes expanded above 0.001 were also present. Ophthalmopathy, which appeared later, was predicted by the model a median roughly 6.6 months before onset.

The CDR3 has 15 amino acids. Losses at the gene ends were 9 bases for V and 2 bases for J; bases not matched to a gene: 11. Per the germline V gene, CDR1 is LGHDT and CDR2 is YNNKEL (reference sequence). This clonotype has at least ten counts. The antigen remains undetermined. The chain couples TRBV3-1 to TRBJ2-7; 9 bases are a match to TRBD1. This clonotype was sampled from a man in his late teens or twenties with Graves' ophthalmopathy. Sequenced sample: blood. CDR3 nucleotides: TGTGCCAGTAAACCCGGGACAGGGAATACCTACGAGCAGTACTTC. This translates into CASKPGTGNTYEQYF.